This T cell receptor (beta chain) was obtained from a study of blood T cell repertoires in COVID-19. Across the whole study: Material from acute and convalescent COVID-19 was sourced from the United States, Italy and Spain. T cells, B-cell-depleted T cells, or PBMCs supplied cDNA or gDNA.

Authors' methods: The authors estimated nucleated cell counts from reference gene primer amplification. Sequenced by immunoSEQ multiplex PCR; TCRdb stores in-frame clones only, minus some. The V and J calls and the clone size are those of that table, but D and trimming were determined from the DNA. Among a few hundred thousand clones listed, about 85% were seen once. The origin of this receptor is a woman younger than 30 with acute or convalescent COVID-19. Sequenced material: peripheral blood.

CDR3 protein: CASSQEWEQGPQETQYF. The DNA for the CDR3 is TGTGCCAGCAGCCAAGAATGGGAACAGGGACCCCAAGAGACCCAGTACTTC. The J gene is TRBJ2-5, the V gene TRBV3-1 (or the pseudogene TRBV3-2), with a tentative D call TRBD1 (6 bases). The CDR3 runs 17 residues. Germline-derived CDR1 and CDR2 are LGHDT and YNNKEL (reference sequence). V dropped 0 bases and J dropped 1 base, with 15 bases sitting between them.